The 9 T cell receptor beta chains below come from one sample, sequenced in a study of cytomegalovirus exposure and HLA in healthy donors. Both 60 Vbeta primers and 13 Jbeta primers went into the PCR. The assay was immunoSEQ multiplex PCR, and TCRdb's table has in-frame clones only and misses some. Found here are approximately 130,000 clones, around three fifths of them singletons; the top ten hold less than 3%. The sequenced sample consisted of PBMCs. These receptor sequences come from a woman aged 40 to 50 in good health and CMV-seronegative.

This rearrangement joins TRBV4-2 to TRBJ1-5, with D possibly TRBD1 on 5 matching bases. The germline gives CDR1 LGHNA, CDR2 YNFKEQ. The CDR3 is 17 residues long. Between the trimmed V and J ends, which lost 0 bases and 0 bases, there was a span of 12 bases. The CDR3 sequence: CASSQDFRTLSNQPQHF. Written as DNA, the CDR3 is TGTGCCAGCAGCCAAGATTTTAGGACACTTAGCAATCAGCCCCAGCATTTT.

This chain links TRBV10-3 with TRBJ2-5; 12 bases are shared with TRBD2. The CDR3 extends over 16 amino acids. V trimming: 3 bases; J trimming: 5 bases; junction bases outside the gene matches: 7. Per germline, CDR1 ENHRY and CDR2 SYGVKD. CDR3 amino acids: CAISEASGGAGETQYF. In DNA form, the CDR3 reads TGTGCCATCAGTGAAGCTAGCGGGGGGGCCGGGGAGACCCAGTACTTC.

This clone has just a few counts. The chain employs TRBV7-2 and TRBJ1-1; TRBD1 matches at 7 bases. V trimming: 2 bases; J trimming: 0 bases; junction bases outside the gene matches: 6. CDR1 SGHTA and CDR2 FQGNSA come from the germline V gene. CDR3 length: 16 residues. The DNA of the CDR3 is TGTGCCAGCAGCTTAACCGACAGGGCGTTGAACACTGAAGCTTTCTTT. Protein sequence: CASSLTDRALNTEAFF.

The CDR3 sequence: CASSQATVDQPQHF. The CDR3 DNA reads as TGCGCCAGCAGCCAAGCGACAGTTGATCAGCCCCAGCATTTT. The chain carries TRBV4-3 and TRBJ1-5; D perhaps matches TRBD1 (5 bases). The CDR3 runs to 14 residues. Germline assignment: CDR1 LGHNA and CDR2 YSLEER. V was clipped by 1 base and J by 5 bases, with 9 bases between them.

This clone was detected only a few times. This rearrangement joins TRBV28 to TRBJ1-5, with 7 bases lining up with TRBD1. The CDR3 runs 17 residues. The J segment lost 3 bases and the V segment lost 6 bases, leaving 14 bases of the junction unmatched. Germline loops: CDR1 MDHEN, CDR2 SYDVKM. In DNA form, the CDR3 reads TGTGCCAGCAGCCTAACTCGACAGGGAGCCTTCAATCAGCCCCAGCATTTT. Translated: CASSLTRQGAFNQPQHF.

The chain is built from TRBV7-3 and TRBJ1-5; 10 bases agree with TRBD1. Germline-derived CDR1 and CDR2 are SGHTA and FQGTGA. CDR3 size: 20 residues. The V segment lost 4 bases and the J segment 2 bases; nucleotides outside the gene matches: 17. CDR3 protein: CASSSLTPGQGRLRNQPQHF. CDR3 coding DNA: TGTGCCAGCAGCTCCCTCACCCCGGGACAGGGGAGATTACGCAATCAGCCCCAGCATTTT.

This chain joins TRBV30 and TRBJ1-4, with 8 bases aligning to TRBD1. Germline V gene sequence: CDR1 GTSNPN, CDR2 SVGIG (reference sequence). The CDR3 is 15 residues long. V lost 7 bases to trimming and J lost 11 bases; unmatched junction nucleotides: 18. The DNA for the CDR3 is TGTGCCTATCGGGACAGGACGCCTCTCGACGAGAAACTGTTTTTT. As protein: CAYRDRTPLDEKLFF.

For the CDR3, the DNA is TGCGCCAGCAGCCAAGCCGGGACAGGGCTCTTCAATTCACCCCTCCACTTT. The encoded protein is CASSQAGTGLFNSPLHF. This chain links TRBV4-3 with TRBJ1-6; 9 positions agree with TRBD1. The J segment lost 7 bases and the V segment lost 1 base, leaving 8 bases of the junction unmatched. The germline V gene encodes CDR1 LGHNA and CDR2 YSLEER. The CDR3 length is 17 residues.

This chain connects TRBV7-3 to TRBJ2-7, with TRBD2 matching over 10 bases. J was trimmed by 3 bases and V by 0 bases; bases with no gene match: 8. CDR3 length: 17 residues. The V gene's germline CDR1 is SGHTA and CDR2 FQGTGA. CDR3: CASSLTARLAGFYEQYF. CDR3 nucleotide sequence: TGTGCCAGCAGCTTAACCGCCAGACTAGCGGGCTTCTACGAGCAGTACTTC.